This TCR beta chain was retrieved from a study of T cell repertoires in cytomegalovirus infection. Study-level background: Selection of CMV epitopes for the study included recently identified HLA-C-restricted and well-studied HLA-B-restricted ones. The public TCR beta signatures pointed to both CMV infection and matching HLA type. General study findings and limits: Carriers of CMV and the relevant HLA type were discriminated by public TCR beta frequency. The ex vivo response was dominated by HLA-C-restricted CMV-specific TCR beta clonotypes.

Ten or more counts support this clonotype. What it binds is unknown. TCRdb reanalysed the reads using MiXCR and keeps one entry per CDR3 protein. Here the sample spans 650,000 to 850,000 distinct CDR3 sequences, 29% being singletons. Germline lookup yields CDR1 MDHEN and CDR2 SYDVKM. The CDR3 length is 12 residues. The junction had 3 bases not matched to a gene; V was cut back by 4 bases and J by 8 bases. The V gene is TRBV28, the J gene TRBJ1-2; 8 bases map to TRBD1. The receptor comes from a human donor in good health (CMV status not recorded). Some clones in this sample may be carry-over from other donors' samples. The material sequenced was cultured CD8+ T cells from PBMCs, taken from culture after CMV antigen stimulation. CDR3: CASSWDRSGYTF. In DNA, the CDR3 is TGTGCCAGCAGTTGGGACAGGTCAGGCTACACCTTC.